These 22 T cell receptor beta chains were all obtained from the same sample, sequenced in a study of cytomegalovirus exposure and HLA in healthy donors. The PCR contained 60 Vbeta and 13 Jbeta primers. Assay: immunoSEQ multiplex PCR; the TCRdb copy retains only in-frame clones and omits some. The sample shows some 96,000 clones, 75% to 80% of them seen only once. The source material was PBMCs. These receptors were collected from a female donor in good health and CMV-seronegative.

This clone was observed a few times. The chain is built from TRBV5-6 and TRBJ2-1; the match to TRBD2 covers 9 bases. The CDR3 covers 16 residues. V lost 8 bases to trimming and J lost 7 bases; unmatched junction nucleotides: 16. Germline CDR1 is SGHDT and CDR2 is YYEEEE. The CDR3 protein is CASFQGGTAGGNEQFF. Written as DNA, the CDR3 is TGTGCCAGTTTCCAGGGGGGTACGGCGGGAGGGAATGAGCAGTTCTTC.

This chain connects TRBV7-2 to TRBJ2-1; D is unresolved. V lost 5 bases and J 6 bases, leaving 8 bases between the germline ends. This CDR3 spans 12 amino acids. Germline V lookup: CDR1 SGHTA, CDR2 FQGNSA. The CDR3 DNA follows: TGTGCCAGCAGCCCACTGTCCAATGAGCAGTTCTTC. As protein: CASSPLSNEQFF.

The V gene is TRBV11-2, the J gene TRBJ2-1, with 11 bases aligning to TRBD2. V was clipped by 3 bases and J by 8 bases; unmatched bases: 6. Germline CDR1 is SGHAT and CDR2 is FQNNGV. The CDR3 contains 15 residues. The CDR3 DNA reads TGTGCCAGCAGCTTTACTAGCGGGAGTATCGATGAGCAGTTCTTC. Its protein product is CASSFTSGSIDEQFF.

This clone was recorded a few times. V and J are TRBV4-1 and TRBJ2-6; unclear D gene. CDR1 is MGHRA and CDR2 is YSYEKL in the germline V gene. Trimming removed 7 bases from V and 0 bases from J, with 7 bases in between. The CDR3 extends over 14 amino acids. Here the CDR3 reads CASKPSSGANVLTF. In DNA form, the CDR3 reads TGCGCCAGCAAGCCGAGCTCTGGGGCCAACGTCCTGACTTTC.

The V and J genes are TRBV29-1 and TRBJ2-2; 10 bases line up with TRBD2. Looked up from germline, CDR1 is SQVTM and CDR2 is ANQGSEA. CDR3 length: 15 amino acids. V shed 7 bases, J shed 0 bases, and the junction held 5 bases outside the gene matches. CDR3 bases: TGCAGCGCAGTAGCGGGAGGAACGAACACCGGGGAGCTGTTTTTT. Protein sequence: CSAVAGGTNTGELFF.

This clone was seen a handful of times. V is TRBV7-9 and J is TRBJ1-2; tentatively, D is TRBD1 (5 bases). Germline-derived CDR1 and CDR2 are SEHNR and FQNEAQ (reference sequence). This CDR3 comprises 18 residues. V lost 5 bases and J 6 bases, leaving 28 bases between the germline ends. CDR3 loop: CASSPMGVRGGGSDGYTF. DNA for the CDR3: TGTGCCAGCAGCCCGATGGGAGTACGGGGTGGGGGGTCAGATGGCTACACCTTC.

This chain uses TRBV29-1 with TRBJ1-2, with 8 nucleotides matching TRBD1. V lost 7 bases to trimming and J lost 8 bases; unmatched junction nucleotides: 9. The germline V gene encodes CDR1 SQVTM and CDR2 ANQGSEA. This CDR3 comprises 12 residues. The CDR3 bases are TGCAGCGCCGGGGGACAGGCTGGGGGCTACACCTTC. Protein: CSAGGQAGGYTF.

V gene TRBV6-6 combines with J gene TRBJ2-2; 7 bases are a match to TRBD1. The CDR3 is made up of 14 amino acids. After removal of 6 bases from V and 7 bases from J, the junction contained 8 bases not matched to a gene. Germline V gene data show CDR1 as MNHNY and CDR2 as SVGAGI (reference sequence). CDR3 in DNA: TGTGCCAGCAGACCCTACAGGGGAATCGGGGAGCTGTTTTTT. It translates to CASRPYRGIGELFF.

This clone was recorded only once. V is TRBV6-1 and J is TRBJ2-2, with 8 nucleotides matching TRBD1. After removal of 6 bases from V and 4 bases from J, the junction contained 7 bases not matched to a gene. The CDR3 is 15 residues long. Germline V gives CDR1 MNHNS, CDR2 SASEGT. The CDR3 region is CASSFGQGGTGELFF. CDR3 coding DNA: TGTGCCAGCAGCTTCGGACAGGGTGGCACCGGGGAGCTGTTTTTT.

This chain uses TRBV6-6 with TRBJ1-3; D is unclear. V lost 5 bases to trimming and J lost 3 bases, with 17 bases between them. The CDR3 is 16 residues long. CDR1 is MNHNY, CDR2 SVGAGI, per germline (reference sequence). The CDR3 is CASSPAGLGIGNTIYF. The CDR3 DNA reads TGTGCCAGCAGTCCCGCGGGGTTAGGGATTGGAAACACCATATATTTT.

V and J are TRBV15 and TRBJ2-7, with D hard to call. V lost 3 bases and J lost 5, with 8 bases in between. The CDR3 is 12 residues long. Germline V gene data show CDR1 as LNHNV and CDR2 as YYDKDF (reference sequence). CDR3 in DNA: TGTGCCACCAGCAGGTCCAGCGACGAGCAGTACTTC. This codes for CATSRSSDEQYF.

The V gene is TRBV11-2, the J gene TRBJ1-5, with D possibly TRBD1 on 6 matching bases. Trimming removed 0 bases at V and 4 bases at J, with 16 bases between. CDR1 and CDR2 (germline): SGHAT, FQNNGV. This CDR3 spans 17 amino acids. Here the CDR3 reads CASSLDAGQLGNQPQHF. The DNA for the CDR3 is TGTGCCAGCAGCTTAGACGCCGGACAGCTGGGAAATCAGCCCCAGCATTTT.

The CDR3 sequence is CASSEGGRNTGELFF. The CDR3 DNA sequence: TGTGCCAGCAGCGAAGGGGGCCGGAACACCGGGGAGCTGTTTTTT. This chain links TRBV9 with TRBJ2-2, with TRBD1 identical over 7 bases. This CDR3 has 15 residues. Germline V gives CDR1 SGDLS, CDR2 YYNGEE. The V gene end was trimmed by 3 bases and the J gene end by 1 base; junction bases not matched to a gene: 3.

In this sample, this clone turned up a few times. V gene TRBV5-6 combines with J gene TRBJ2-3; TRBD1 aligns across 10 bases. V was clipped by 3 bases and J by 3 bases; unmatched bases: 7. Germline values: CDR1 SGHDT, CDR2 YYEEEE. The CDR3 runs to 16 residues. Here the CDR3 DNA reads TGTGCCAGCAGCTATTTCTGGACAGGGGGGACAGATACGCAGTATTTT. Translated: CASSYFWTGGTDTQYF.

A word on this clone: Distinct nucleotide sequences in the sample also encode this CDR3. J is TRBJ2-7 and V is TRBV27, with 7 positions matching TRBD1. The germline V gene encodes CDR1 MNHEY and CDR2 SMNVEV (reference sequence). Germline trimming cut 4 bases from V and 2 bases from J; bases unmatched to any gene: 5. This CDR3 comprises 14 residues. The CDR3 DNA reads TGTGCCAGCAGTTCCTCGACAGGGCCCTACGAGCAGTACTTC. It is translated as CASSSSTGPYEQYF.

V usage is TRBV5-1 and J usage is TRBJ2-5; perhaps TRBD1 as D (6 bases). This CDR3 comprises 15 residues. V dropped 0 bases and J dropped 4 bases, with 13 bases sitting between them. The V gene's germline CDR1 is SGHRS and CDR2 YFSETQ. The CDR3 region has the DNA TGCGCCAGCAGCTTGGCCCAGGGGATATCAGAGACCCAGTACTTC. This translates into CASSLAQGISETQYF.

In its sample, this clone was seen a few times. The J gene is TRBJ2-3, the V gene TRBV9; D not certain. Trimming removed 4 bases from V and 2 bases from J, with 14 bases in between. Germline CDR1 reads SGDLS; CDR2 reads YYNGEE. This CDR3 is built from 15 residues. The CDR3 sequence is CASSPARVLTDTQYF. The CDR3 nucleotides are TGTGCCAGCAGCCCCGCCCGTGTACTCACAGATACGCAGTATTTT.

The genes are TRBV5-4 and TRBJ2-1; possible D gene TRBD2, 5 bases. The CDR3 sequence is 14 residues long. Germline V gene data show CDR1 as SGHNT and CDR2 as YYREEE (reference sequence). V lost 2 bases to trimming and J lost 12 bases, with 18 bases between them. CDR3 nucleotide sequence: TGTGCCAGCAGCTTCCTAGGCGGGCGATCCGGGCAGTTCTTC. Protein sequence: CASSFLGGRSGQFF.

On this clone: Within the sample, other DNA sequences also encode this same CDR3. This chain's CDR3 is CASSLALAGGTGELFF. CDR3 nucleotide sequence: TGCGCCAGCAGCTTGGCCCTCGCAGGGGGCACCGGGGAGCTGTTTTTT. The chain recombines TRBV5-1 with TRBJ2-2; 7 nucleotides match TRBD1. V was clipped by 0 bases and J by 4 bases; unmatched bases: 6. The CDR3 is 16 amino acids. Germline assignment: CDR1 SGHRS and CDR2 YFSETQ.

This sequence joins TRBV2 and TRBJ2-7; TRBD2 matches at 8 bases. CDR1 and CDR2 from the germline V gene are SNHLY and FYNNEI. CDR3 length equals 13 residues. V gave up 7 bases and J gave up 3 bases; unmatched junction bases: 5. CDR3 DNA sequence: TGTGCCAGCATCCGGGGGGGGGACTACGAGCAGTACTTC. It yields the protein CASIRGGDYEQYF.

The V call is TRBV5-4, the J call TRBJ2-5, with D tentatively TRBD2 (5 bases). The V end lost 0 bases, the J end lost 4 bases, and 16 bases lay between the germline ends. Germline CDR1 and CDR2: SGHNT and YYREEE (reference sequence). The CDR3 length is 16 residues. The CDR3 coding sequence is TGTGCCAGCAGCTTGGGACAAACTAGGGTGGGAGAGACCCAGTACTTC. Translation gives CASSLGQTRVGETQYF.

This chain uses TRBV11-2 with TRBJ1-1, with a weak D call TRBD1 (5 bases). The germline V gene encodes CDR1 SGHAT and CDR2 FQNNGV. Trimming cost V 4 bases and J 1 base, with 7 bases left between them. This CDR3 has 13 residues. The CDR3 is CASSSGWNTEAFF. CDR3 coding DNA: TGTGCCAGCAGCTCAGGGTGGAACACTGAAGCTTTCTTT.